This is a list of T cell receptor beta chains from one sample in a study of T cells in Graves' hyperthyroidism and ophthalmopathy. TCRdb analysed the multiplex PCR reads with MiXCR anew, one entry per CDR3 protein. In the table there are 280,000 or so distinct CDR3 sequences, under 30% of which are singletons. The sequencing sample was made of blood. These receptors were taken from a man aged 35 to 55 with Graves' hyperthyroidism that later progressed to Graves' ophthalmopathy. Both conserved end residues are part of each CDR3. A D gene is named only where the DNA matches it firmly. Clone sizes are given selectively: once, few, many, or a class where the clone is expanded.

V	J	D	size	CDR3	DNA
TRBV20-1	TRBJ1-2	NA	many	CSAPRGASSGYTF	TGCAGTGCTCCCCGAGGGGCCTCCTCTGGCTACACCTTC
TRBV29-1	TRBJ1-2	TRBD1	many	CSARDRTDGYTF	TGCAGCGCTAGGGACAGAACGGATGGCTACACCTTC
TRBV11-2	TRBJ2-7	TRBD1	many	CASSLGRQGPHYEQYF	TGTGCCAGCAGCTTAGGGAGACAGGGACCGCACTACGAGCAGTACTTC
TRBV6-5	TRBJ2-5	NA	NA	CASSSHSSGWPQYF	TGTGCCAGCAGTTCCCACAGCTCCGGGTGGCCCCAGTACTTC
TRBV30	TRBJ1-2	NA	many	CAFFRQAFGYTF	TGTGCCTTTTTCCGACAGGCTTTTGGCTACACCTTC
TRBV4-1	TRBJ2-7	NA	many	CASSNSRDGSYEQYF	TGCGCCAGCAGTAATTCCAGGGACGGATCCTACGAGCAGTACTTC
TRBV11-2	TRBJ1-2	TRBD1	many	CASSLRGTASNYGYTF	TGTGCCAGCAGCCTTCGAGGGACAGCTTCTAACTATGGCTACACCTTC
TRBV24-1	TRBJ2-2	TRBD2	many	CATSDALSGDGANTGELFF	TGTGCCACCAGTGATGCCCTTAGCGGGGACGGGGCGAACACCGGGGAGCTGTTTTTT
TRBV15	TRBJ1-1	NA	NA	CATSSPALNTEAFF	TGTGCCACCAGCAGTCCGGCTCTGAACACTGAAGCTTTCTTT
TRBV7-2	TRBJ2-5	NA	few	CASSLQGLGETQYF	TGTGCCAGCAGCTTACAGGGGTTGGGAGAGACCCAGTACTTC
TRBV12-3/TRBV12-4	TRBJ2-5	TRBD2	many	CASSIPGLAGASETQYF	TGTGCCAGCAGCATACCTGGACTAGCGGGAGCCTCGGAGACCCAGTACTTC
TRBV27	TRBJ1-5	NA	NA	CASSLNKNSNQPQHF	TGTGCCAGCAGTTTAAACAAAAATAGCAATCAGCCCCAGCATTTT
TRBV28	TRBJ2-7	NA	once	CASSLSTARDEQYF	TGTGCCAGCAGTTTATCCACCGCACGAGACGAGCAGTACTTC
TRBV6-2/TRBV6-3	TRBJ1-2	NA	many	CASSQETNYGYTF	TGTGCCAGCAGTCAGGAGACTAACTATGGCTACACCTTC